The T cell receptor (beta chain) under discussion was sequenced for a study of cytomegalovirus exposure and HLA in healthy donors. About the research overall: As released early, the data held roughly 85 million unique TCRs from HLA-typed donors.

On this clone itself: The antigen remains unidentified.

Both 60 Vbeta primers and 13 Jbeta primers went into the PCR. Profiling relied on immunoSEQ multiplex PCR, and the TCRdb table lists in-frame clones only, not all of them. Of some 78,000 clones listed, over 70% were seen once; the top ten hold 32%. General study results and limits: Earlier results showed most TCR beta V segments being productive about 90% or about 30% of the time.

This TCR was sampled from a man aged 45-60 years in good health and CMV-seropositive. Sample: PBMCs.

CDR3 DNA sequence: TGCGCCAGCAGTGAGTACGTAGCAAACAATGAGCAGTTCTTC. It yields the protein CASSEYVANNEQFF. The rearrangement links TRBV10-2 to TRBJ2-1; D not certain. The CDR3 has 14 residues. CDR1 and CDR2 (germline): WSHSY, SAAADI. V was clipped by 1 base and J by 5 bases, with 9 bases between them.